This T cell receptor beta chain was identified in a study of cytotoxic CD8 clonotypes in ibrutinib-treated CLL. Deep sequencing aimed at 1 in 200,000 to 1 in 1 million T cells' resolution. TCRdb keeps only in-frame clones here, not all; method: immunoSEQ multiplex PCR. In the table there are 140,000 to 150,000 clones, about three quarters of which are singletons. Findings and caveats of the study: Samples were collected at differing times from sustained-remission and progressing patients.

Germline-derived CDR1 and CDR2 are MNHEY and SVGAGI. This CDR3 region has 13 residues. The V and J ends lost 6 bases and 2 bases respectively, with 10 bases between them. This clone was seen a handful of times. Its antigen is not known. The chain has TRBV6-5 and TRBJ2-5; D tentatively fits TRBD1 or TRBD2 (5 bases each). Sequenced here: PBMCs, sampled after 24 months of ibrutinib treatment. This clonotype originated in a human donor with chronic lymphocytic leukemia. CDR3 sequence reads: CASRPGPQETQYF. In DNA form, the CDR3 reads TGTGCCAGCAGGCCGGGACCTCAAGAGACCCAGTACTTC.